The subject of this entry is one T cell receptor beta chain. Antigen unknown. V shed 6 bases and J shed 4 bases, with 13 bases lying between them. The CDR3 loop spans 14 amino acids. Germline loops: CDR1 SNHLY, CDR2 FYNNEI. The data stem from a study of cytomegalovirus exposure and HLA in healthy donors. Study-wide results and limits: In a later analysis, a missense DCLRE1C variant was linked to TCR beta V- and J-gene trimming.

The study ran its PCR with 60 Vbeta and 13 Jbeta primers. This table comes from immunoSEQ multiplex PCR, and its TCRdb copy is limited to in-frame clones, with some not included. In the table there are around 140,000 clones, 70% to 85% of which are singletons. This receptor was obtained from a woman between 40 and 55 years old in good health and CMV-seronegative. Sequencing was carried out using PBMCs. The chain recombines TRBV2 with TRBJ1-5; D call uncertain. The CDR3 sequence is CASRRDLVNQPQHF. As DNA, the CDR3 is TGTGCCAGCAGGAGGGATTTAGTTAATCAGCCCCAGCATTTT.